One and the same sample provided the 3 T cell receptor beta chains below, sequenced in a study of graft-versus-host responses after intestinal transplantation. The method was immunoSEQ multiplex PCR; TCRdb's version includes in-frame clones alone and lacks a portion of them. The table records about 97,000 clones, 75% to 95% of them present only once. The source was PBMCs, collected about 460 days after intestinal transplant. The receptors here all came from a human patient who received an intestinal transplant, so some T cells may come from the graft donor.

The chain carries TRBV5-1 and TRBJ2-1, with a tentative D call TRBD2 (6 bases). V was shortened by 4 bases and J by 0 bases, with 17 bases between the two germline ends. This CDR3 region has 17 residues. Germline values: CDR1 SGHRS, CDR2 YFSETQ. The CDR3 DNA is TGCGCCAGCAGCCCCCAGGGCGGGGATAGCTCCTACAATGAGCAGTTCTTC. It yields the protein CASSPQGGDSSYNEQFF.

This clone was observed a single time. This rearrangement joins TRBV7-9 to TRBJ1-1; no firm D call. The CDR3 runs 11 residues. Trimming took off 2 bases at V and 8 bases at J, with 6 bases between the two ends. CDR1 and CDR2 (germline): SEHNR, FQNEAQ (reference sequence). CDR3 region: CASSLMREAFF. CDR3 nucleotides: TGTGCCAGCAGCTTAATGAGAGAAGCTTTCTTT.

The chain employs TRBV6-6 and TRBJ1-1, with unresolved D. Per the germline V gene, CDR1 is MNHNY and CDR2 is SVGAGI (reference sequence). This CDR3 is 13 amino acids long. V lost 6 bases and J lost 7, with 15 bases in between. CDR3 DNA sequence: TGTGCCAGCAGCCTCGATTTAGGGAATGAAGCTTTCTTT. Its translation is CASSLDLGNEAFF.